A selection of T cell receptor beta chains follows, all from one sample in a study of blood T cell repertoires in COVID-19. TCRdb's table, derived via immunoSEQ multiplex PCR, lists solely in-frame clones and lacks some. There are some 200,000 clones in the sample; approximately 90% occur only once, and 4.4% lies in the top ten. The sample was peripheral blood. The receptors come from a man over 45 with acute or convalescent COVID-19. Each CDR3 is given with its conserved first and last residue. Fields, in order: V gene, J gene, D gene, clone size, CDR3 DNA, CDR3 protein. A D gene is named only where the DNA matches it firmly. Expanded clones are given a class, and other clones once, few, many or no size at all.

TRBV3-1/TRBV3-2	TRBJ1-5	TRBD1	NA	TGTGCCAGCAGCCAAGTAGGCGACAGGGACGGAATAAGCAATCAGCCCCAGCATTTT	CASSQVGDRDGISNQPQHF
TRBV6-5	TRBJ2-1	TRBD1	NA	TGTGCCAGCAGTCCCACAGGGGGCAGTTTATATGAGCAGTTCTTC	CASSPTGGSLYEQFF
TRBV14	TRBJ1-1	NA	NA	TGTGCCAGCAGCCCAAATCTCCTCGGGTTTGAAGCTTTCTTT	CASSPNLLGFEAFF
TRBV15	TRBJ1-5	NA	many	TGTGCCACCAGCAGAGATTTTGGACTTTATAGCAATCAGCCCCAGCATTTT	CATSRDFGLYSNQPQHF
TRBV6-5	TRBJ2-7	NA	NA	TGTGCCAGCAGTCCCCGCGGGGCCTACGAGCAGTACTTC	CASSPRGAYEQYF
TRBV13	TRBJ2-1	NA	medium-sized	TGTGCCAGCAGTTCTCGGCCGGGGGGCCTTGGTAATGAGCAGTTCTTC	CASSSRPGGLGNEQFF
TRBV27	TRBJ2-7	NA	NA	TGTGCCAGCAGTTTAGGAGGCCCTTTTGAGCAGTACTTC	CASSLGGPFEQYF
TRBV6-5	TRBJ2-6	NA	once	TGTGCCAGCCACTTAGGGGGAAGTGGGGCCAACGTCCTGACTTTC	CASHLGGSGANVLTF
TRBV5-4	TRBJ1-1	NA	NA	TGTGCCAGCAGCTTGGGGACAGAAAACACTGAAGCTTTCTTT	CASSLGTENTEAFF
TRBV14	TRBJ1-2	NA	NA	TGTGCCAGCAGCCAAGGGGCTGGCTATGGCTACACCTTC	CASSQGAGYGYTF
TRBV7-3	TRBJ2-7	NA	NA	TGTGCCAGCAGCTTTAGCAGGGTGGAGGAGCAGTACTTC	CASSFSRVEEQYF
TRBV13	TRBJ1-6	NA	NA	TGTGCCAGCAGCTTATGGGGGACATCCGATAATTCACCCCTCCACTTT	CASSLWGTSDNSPLHF
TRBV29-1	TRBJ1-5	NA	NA	TGCAGCGTTGCGGACAGTGAAGGCCAGCCCCAGCATTTT	CSVADSEGQPQHF
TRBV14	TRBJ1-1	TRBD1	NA	TGTGCCAGCAGCCACGCCGGGACAGGTGAAGCTTTCTTT	CASSHAGTGEAFF
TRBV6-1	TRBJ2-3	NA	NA	TGTGCCAGCAGTGAAGCCACAGCCGGGGGAGATACGCAGTATTTT	CASSEATAGGDTQYF
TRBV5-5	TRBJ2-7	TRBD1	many	TGTGCCAGCAGCTCCGGACAGGGGATCTTCGAGCAGTACTTC	CASSSGQGIFEQYF
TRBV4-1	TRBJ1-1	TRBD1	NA	TGCGCCAGCAGCCAAGGACAGGGGGCGTCGAACACTGAAGCTTTCTTT	CASSQGQGASNTEAFF
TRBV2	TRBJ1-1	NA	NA	TGTGCCAGCAGTGACCAGGGCCAAGCTTTCTTT	CASSDQGQAFF
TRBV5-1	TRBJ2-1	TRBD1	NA	TGCGCCAGCAGCGGGGGACAGGGGGCCAATGAGCAGTTCTTC	CASSGGQGANEQFF
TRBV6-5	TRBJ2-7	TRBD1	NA	TGTGCCAGCAGTTACTCGGCAGGGGGTACCTACGAGCAGTACTTC	CASSYSAGGTYEQYF
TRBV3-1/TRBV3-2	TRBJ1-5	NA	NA	TGTGCCAGCAGCCCGGGCGGGGGGAGCAATCAGCCCCAGCATTTT	CASSPGGGSNQPQHF
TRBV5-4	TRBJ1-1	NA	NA	TGTGCCAGCAGCTTGGGTCCGGCAGGGTGGAACACTGAAGCTTTCTTT	CASSLGPAGWNTEAFF
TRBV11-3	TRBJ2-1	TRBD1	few	TGTGCCAGCAGCTCGGGGACAGCCGAGCAGTTCTTC	CASSSGTAEQFF
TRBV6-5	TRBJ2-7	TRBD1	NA	TGTGCCAGCAGGCTCTCACAGGGGGATCAGTACGAGCAGTACTTC	CASRLSQGDQYEQYF
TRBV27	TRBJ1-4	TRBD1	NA	TGTGCCAGCAGTTTATTTGGGACAGGTGAAAAACTGTTTTTT	CASSLFGTGEKLFF
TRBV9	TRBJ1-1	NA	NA	TGTGCCAGCAGCCGCGGGGGCGCGGTCACTGAAGCTTTCTTT	CASSRGGAVTEAFF
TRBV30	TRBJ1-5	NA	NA	TGTGCCTGGAGTGGGACAGACAATCAGCCCCAGCATTTT	CAWSGTDNQPQHF
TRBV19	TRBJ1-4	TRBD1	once	TGTGCCAGTAGTACGCCGGGACAGGGGCTTGAAAAACTGTTTTTT	CASSTPGQGLEKLFF
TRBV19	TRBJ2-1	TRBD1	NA	TGTGCCAGTAAACCCCTCCAGGGGGCCGATGAGCAGTTCTTC	CASKPLQGADEQFF
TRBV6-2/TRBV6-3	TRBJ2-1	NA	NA	TGTGCCAGCAGTTACGCGGGCTACAATGAGCAGTTCTTC	CASSYAGYNEQFF
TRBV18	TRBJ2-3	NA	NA	TGTGCCAGCTCCCTAGGCGGGACAGATACGCAGTATTTT	CASSLGGTDTQYF
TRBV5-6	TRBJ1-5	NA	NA	TGTGCCAGCAGCTTGGAGGCGGGAGAGAAGCATTTT	CASSLEAGEKHF
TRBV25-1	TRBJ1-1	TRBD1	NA	TGTGCCAGCACCCTCGGGGACAGGGTGAGTGAAGCTTTCTTT	CASTLGDRVSEAFF
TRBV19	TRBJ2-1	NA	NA	TGTGCCAGTAGTGATAGGAACAGCATCTCCTACAATGAGCAGTTCTTC	CASSDRNSISYNEQFF
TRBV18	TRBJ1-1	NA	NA	TGTGCCAGCTCCCGGAGTGGATCCATGAACACTGAAGCTTTCTTT	CASSRSGSMNTEAFF
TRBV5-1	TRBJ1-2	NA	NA	TGCGCCAGCAGCTTAAGTCAGGAAAACTATGGCTACACCTTC	CASSLSQENYGYTF
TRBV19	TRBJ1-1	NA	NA	TGTGCCAGTAGCCGGGGGGGCACAGGGAACACTGAAGCTTTCTTT	CASSRGGTGNTEAFF
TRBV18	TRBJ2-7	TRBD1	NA	TGTGCCAGCTCACCCACAGGACAGGGCTACGAGCAGTACTTC	CASSPTGQGYEQYF
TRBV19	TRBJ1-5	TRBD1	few	TGTGCCAGTAGTAACCAGGGACAGGGGGGCGGTCAGCCCCAGCATTTT	CASSNQGQGGGQPQHF
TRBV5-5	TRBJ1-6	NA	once	TGTGCCAGCAGCCCGACATCATCCCGAAGGTCACCCCTCCACTTT	CASSPTSSRRSPLHF
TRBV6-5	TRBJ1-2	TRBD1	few	TGTGCCAGCAGACGGGACAGCCTCTATGGCTACACCTTC	CASRRDSLYGYTF